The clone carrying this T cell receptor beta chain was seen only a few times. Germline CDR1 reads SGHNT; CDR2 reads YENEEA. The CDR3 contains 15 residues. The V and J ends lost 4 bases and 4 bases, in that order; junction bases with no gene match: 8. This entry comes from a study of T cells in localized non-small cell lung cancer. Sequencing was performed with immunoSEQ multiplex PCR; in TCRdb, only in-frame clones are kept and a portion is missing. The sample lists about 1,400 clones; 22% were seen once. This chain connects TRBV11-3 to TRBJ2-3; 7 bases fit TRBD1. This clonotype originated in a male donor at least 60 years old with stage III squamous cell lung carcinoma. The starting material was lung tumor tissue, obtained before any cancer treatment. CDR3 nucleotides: TGTGCCAGCAGCTCCCGACAGGGTCAGGCAGATACGCAGTATTTT. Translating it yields CASSSRQGQADTQYF.